A selection of T cell receptor beta chains follows, all from one sample in a study of blood T cell repertoires in COVID-19. Sequenced by immunoSEQ multiplex PCR; TCRdb stores in-frame clones only, minus some. The sample holds tens of thousands of clones, roughly nine tenths seen once. The sequencing sample was made of peripheral blood. The receptors were gathered from a middle-aged man with active COVID-19. Both conserved end residues are part of each CDR3. The order of the fields is D gene, J gene, clone size, V gene, CDR3 protein, CDR3 DNA. The D gene is left open where the match is weak. A clone size is listed for some rows: how often the clone was seen (once, few, many), or a class if it is expanded.

d_gene: NA; j_gene: TRBJ2-7; abundance: NA; v_gene: TRBV7-9; CDR3aa: CASSLVGQGYEQYF; CDR3nt: TGTGCCAGCAGCTTAGTCGGGCAGGGCTACGAGCAGTACTTC
d_gene: NA; j_gene: TRBJ2-7; abundance: NA; v_gene: TRBV9; CDR3aa: CASSTTRDPYEQYF; CDR3nt: TGTGCCAGCAGCACAACACGGGATCCCTACGAGCAGTACTTC
d_gene: NA; j_gene: TRBJ2-3; abundance: NA; v_gene: TRBV5-1; CDR3aa: CASSPGVGEVTDTQYF; CDR3nt: TGCGCCAGCAGCCCTGGGGTAGGGGAGGTGACAGATACGCAGTATTTT
d_gene: TRBD2; j_gene: TRBJ2-1; abundance: NA; v_gene: TRBV5-4; CDR3aa: CASSYLAGLGNEQFF; CDR3nt: TGTGCCAGCAGCTACCTAGCGGGTCTGGGAAATGAGCAGTTCTTC
d_gene: NA; j_gene: TRBJ2-5; abundance: NA; v_gene: TRBV21-1; CDR3aa: CASSKEWTGKIQETQYF; CDR3nt: TGTGCCAGCAGCAAAGAATGGACAGGCAAAATCCAAGAGACCCAGTACTTC
d_gene: TRBD2; j_gene: TRBJ2-5; abundance: NA; v_gene: TRBV2; CDR3aa: CASSGSLAGGQETQYF; CDR3nt: TGTGCCAGCAGTGGGTCCCTAGCGGGGGGACAAGAGACCCAGTACTTC
d_gene: TRBD2; j_gene: TRBJ2-3; abundance: NA; v_gene: TRBV2; CDR3aa: CASTPFRGGTDTQYF; CDR3nt: TGTGCCAGCACTCCCTTTCGGGGGGGCACAGATACGCAGTATTTT
d_gene: NA; j_gene: TRBJ2-7; abundance: NA; v_gene: TRBV28; CDR3aa: CATGIGEQYF; CDR3nt: TGTGCCACCGGGATTGGCGAGCAGTACTTC
d_gene: NA; j_gene: TRBJ2-1; abundance: NA; v_gene: TRBV3-1/TRBV3-2; CDR3aa: CASSQDPTRGNNEQFF; CDR3nt: TGTGCCAGCAGCCAAGACCCCACACGGGGGAACAATGAGCAGTTCTTC
d_gene: NA; j_gene: TRBJ1-2; abundance: NA; v_gene: TRBV7-9; CDR3aa: CASSPPAGHGYTF; CDR3nt: TGTGCCAGCAGCCCCCCAGCGGGGCATGGCTACACCTTC
d_gene: TRBD2; j_gene: TRBJ2-2; abundance: few; v_gene: TRBV6-6; CDR3aa: CASSLRGGARQTGELFF; CDR3nt: TGTGCCAGCAGTCTACGGGGGGGAGCCAGGCAAACCGGGGAGCTGTTTTTT
d_gene: TRBD1; j_gene: TRBJ1-4; abundance: NA; v_gene: TRBV7-9; CDR3aa: CASSKRTGANEKLFF; CDR3nt: TGTGCCAGCAGCAAACGGACAGGGGCTAATGAAAAACTGTTTTTT
d_gene: NA; j_gene: TRBJ2-3; abundance: NA; v_gene: TRBV30; CDR3aa: CAWSRYTDTQYF; CDR3nt: TGTGCCTGGAGTCGGTACACAGATACGCAGTATTTT
d_gene: TRBD2; j_gene: TRBJ2-7; abundance: NA; v_gene: TRBV2; CDR3aa: CASTFGRVQYEQYF; CDR3nt: TGTGCCAGCACCTTCGGGAGGGTTCAGTACGAGCAGTACTTC
d_gene: TRBD1; j_gene: TRBJ2-1; abundance: NA; v_gene: TRBV18; CDR3aa: CASSFSGTANEQFF; CDR3nt: TGTGCCAGCTCATTTTCCGGGACAGCGAATGAGCAGTTCTTC
d_gene: NA; j_gene: TRBJ1-2; abundance: NA; v_gene: TRBV21-1; CDR3aa: CASSKRDRASGYTF; CDR3nt: TGTGCCAGCAGCAAACGGGACAGGGCTAGTGGCTACACCTTC
d_gene: NA; j_gene: TRBJ2-5; abundance: NA; v_gene: TRBV4-2; CDR3aa: CASSQERQSQETQYF; CDR3nt: TGTGCCAGCAGCCAAGAGAGGCAGTCTCAAGAGACCCAGTACTTC
d_gene: TRBD1; j_gene: TRBJ1-4; abundance: few; v_gene: TRBV7-9; CDR3aa: CASSLAYGDRDEKLFF; CDR3nt: TGTGCCAGCAGCTTAGCTTACGGAGACAGGGATGAAAAACTGTTTTTT
d_gene: NA; j_gene: TRBJ1-5; abundance: few; v_gene: TRBV27; CDR3aa: CASGLNRRNQPQHF; CDR3nt: TGTGCCAGCGGCCTAAACAGAAGAAATCAGCCCCAGCATTTT
d_gene: TRBD1; j_gene: TRBJ2-5; abundance: NA; v_gene: TRBV7-3; CDR3aa: CASSLTGQGYVETQYF; CDR3nt: TGTGCCAGCAGCTTAACGGGACAGGGGTATGTGGAGACCCAGTACTTC
d_gene: TRBD1; j_gene: TRBJ2-4; abundance: NA; v_gene: TRBV5-1; CDR3aa: CASRGTDLAKNIQYF; CDR3nt: TGCGCCAGCAGAGGGACAGACTTAGCCAAAAACATTCAGTACTTC
d_gene: TRBD1; j_gene: TRBJ1-6; abundance: NA; v_gene: TRBV30; CDR3aa: CAWSPGQGNSPLHF; CDR3nt: TGTGCCTGGAGTCCGGGACAGGGAAATTCACCCCTCCACTTT
d_gene: TRBD1; j_gene: TRBJ2-1; abundance: NA; v_gene: TRBV4-3; CDR3aa: CASSQEVRTGGSGNEQFF; CDR3nt: TGCGCCAGCAGCCAAGAGGTTAGGACAGGGGGGTCAGGCAATGAGCAGTTCTTC
d_gene: TRBD1; j_gene: TRBJ1-2; abundance: NA; v_gene: TRBV9; CDR3aa: CASSVEGANYGYTF; CDR3nt: TGTGCCAGCAGCGTAGAGGGGGCCAACTATGGCTACACCTTC
d_gene: NA; j_gene: TRBJ2-1; abundance: NA; v_gene: TRBV3-1/TRBV3-2; CDR3aa: CASSQFIQLNNEQFF; CDR3nt: TGTGCCAGCAGCCAATTTATACAGCTAAACAATGAGCAGTTCTTC
d_gene: NA; j_gene: TRBJ2-3; abundance: NA; v_gene: TRBV21-1; CDR3aa: CASSARLTDTQYF; CDR3nt: TGTGCCAGCAGCGCCAGACTGACAGATACGCAGTATTTT
d_gene: TRBD1; j_gene: TRBJ2-5; abundance: NA; v_gene: TRBV12-3/TRBV12-4; CDR3aa: CASSAGGWAQYF; CDR3nt: TGTGCCAGCAGTGCAGGGGGATGGGCCCAGTACTTC
d_gene: TRBD1; j_gene: TRBJ1-5; abundance: NA; v_gene: TRBV10-3; CDR3aa: CAIRDRGNQPQHF; CDR3nt: TGTGCCATCAGGGACAGGGGCAATCAGCCCCAGCATTTT
d_gene: TRBD1; j_gene: TRBJ2-7; abundance: NA; v_gene: TRBV19; CDR3aa: CASRGQGAQQYF; CDR3nt: TGTGCCAGTCGGGGACAGGGGGCGCAGCAGTACTTC
d_gene: TRBD1; j_gene: TRBJ2-1; abundance: NA; v_gene: TRBV27; CDR3aa: CASSSPLQGASYNEQFF; CDR3nt: TGTGCCAGCAGTTCCCCCTTACAGGGGGCGTCCTACAATGAGCAGTTCTTC